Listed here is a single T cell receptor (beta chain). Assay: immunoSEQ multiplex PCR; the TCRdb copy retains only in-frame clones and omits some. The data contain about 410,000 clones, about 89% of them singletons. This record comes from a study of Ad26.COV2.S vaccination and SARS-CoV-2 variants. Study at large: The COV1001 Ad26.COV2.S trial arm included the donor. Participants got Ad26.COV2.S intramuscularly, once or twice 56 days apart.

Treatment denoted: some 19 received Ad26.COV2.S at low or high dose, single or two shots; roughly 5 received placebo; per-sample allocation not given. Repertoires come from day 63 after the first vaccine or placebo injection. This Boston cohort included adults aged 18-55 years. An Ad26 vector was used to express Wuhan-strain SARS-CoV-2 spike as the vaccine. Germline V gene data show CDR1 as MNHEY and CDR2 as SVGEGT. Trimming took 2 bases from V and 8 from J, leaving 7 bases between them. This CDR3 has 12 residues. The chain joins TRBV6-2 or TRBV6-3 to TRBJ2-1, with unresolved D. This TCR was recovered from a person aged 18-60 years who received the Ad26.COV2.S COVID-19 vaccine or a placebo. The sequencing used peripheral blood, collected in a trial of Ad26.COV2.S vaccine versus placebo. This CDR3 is CASSYTVDEQFF. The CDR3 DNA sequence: TGTGCCAGCAGTTACACAGTGGATGAGCAGTTCTTC.